This TCR beta chain appears in the sequencing data of a study of blood T cell repertoires in COVID-19. Study-level background: The United States, Italy and Spain were the sources of the acute and convalescent COVID-19 samples. Sample material is recorded as cDNA or gDNA derived from T cells, B-cell-depleted T cells, or PBMCs.

The CDR3 runs 13 residues. V was clipped by 5 bases and J by 2 bases, with 10 bases between them. Germline values: CDR1 MNHNY, CDR2 SVGAGI (reference sequence). In the authors' workflow: By means of reference gene primer amplification, nucleated cell counts were estimated. Data came from immunoSEQ multiplex PCR; TCRdb stores just in-frame clones and leaves some out. V and J calls and clone size are as listed in that table; D and trimming were resolved from the DNA. The table includes under 300,000 clones, around 90% detected once. It was during active infection that Seattle patients were enrolled and then longitudinally followed.

This chain links TRBV6-6 with TRBJ2-7; perhaps TRBD1 as D (6 bases). The sequenced sample was peripheral blood. This TCR was sampled from a man younger than 40 with COVID-19, enrolled during active disease. CDR3 sequence (DNA): TGTGCCAGCAGTGGACAGAGGACCTACGAGCAGTACTTC. Translating it yields CASSGQRTYEQYF.